This T cell receptor beta chain was documented in a study of glioma-infiltrating T cells. TCR alpha and beta CDR3 regions were amplified from RNA using iRepertoire nested multiplex PCR. TCRdb analysed the multiplex PCR reads with MiXCR anew, one entry per CDR3 protein. The repertoire holds under 200,000 distinct CDR3 sequences, with 43% as singletons. This CDR3 is 12 amino acids long. V lost 8 bases and J 14 bases, leaving 19 bases between the germline ends. Germline V gene sequence: CDR1 MNHEY, CDR2 SMNVEV (reference sequence). The gene calls are TRBV27 and TRBJ2-1; D is uncertain. This TCR came from a human donor with low-grade glioma or glioblastoma, undergoing nonglioma brain surgery, or in good health (not recorded which). The sequencing input was glioma tissue, nonneoplastic brain tissue, or PBMCs (not recorded which). Here the CDR3 reads CASVGYQETEFF. The CDR3 DNA is TGTGCCAGCGTGGGGTACCAAGAGACCGAGTTCTTC.